The 30 T cell receptor beta chains in this list originate from one sample, sequenced in a study of cytomegalovirus exposure and HLA in healthy donors (dated by TCRdb to 2016 to 2017). Receptor libraries were prepared by the immunoSEQ multiplex PCR assay. For the multiplex PCR, a mixture combining 60 forward primers for TCR Vbeta segments and 13 reverse primers for TCR Jbeta segments was used. TCRdb stores this immuneACCESS table with in-frame sequences only. Part of the clones is absent; in the studies checked, under half of the shortfall reflects unresolved V genes, and no reason is known for the rest. The table kept for this sample lists approximately 120,000 clones. The biggest ten clones account for approximately 2% of the sample. Sequenced input: PBMCs. The receptor set was obtained from a man in his forties in good health and CMV-seronegative.

The CDR3 DNA follows: TGTGCCAGCAGTCAGGGACAGCTAGCTAACTATGGCTACACCTTC. This translates into CASSQGQLANYGYTF. The V and J genes are TRBV27 and TRBJ1-2; the match to TRBD1 covers 7 bases. The V segment lost 5 bases and the J segment 0 bases; nucleotides outside the gene matches: 6. CDR3 length: 15 residues. Germline CDR1 is MNHEY and CDR2 is SMNVEV (reference sequence).

V usage is TRBV4-2 and J usage is TRBJ1-2, with 7 nucleotides matching TRBD1. Trimming took 6 bases from V and 0 from J; bases not matched to a gene: 10. The CDR3 contains 16 residues. CDR1 and CDR2 from the germline V gene are LGHNA and YNFKEQ. The CDR3 coding sequence is TGTGCCAGCAGTCCAGGAACAGGGGCTTCTAACTATGGCTACACCTTC. It translates to CASSPGTGASNYGYTF.

The chain recombines TRBV2 with TRBJ1-2, with 7 bases fitting TRBD1. V shed 4 bases, J shed 2 bases, and the junction held 7 bases outside the gene matches. CDR3 length: 15 residues. The germline CDR1 and CDR2 sequences are SNHLY and FYNNEI. CDR3 in amino acids: CASSGQGTLNYGYTF. DNA of the CDR3: TGTGCCAGCAGTGGACAGGGTACGTTGAACTATGGCTACACCTTC.

The V gene is TRBV7-9, the J gene TRBJ1-1; 7 bases are a match to TRBD1. CDR1 SEHNR and CDR2 FQNEAQ come from the germline V gene (reference sequence). This CDR3 has 14 amino acids. Unmatched junction bases numbered 5, after V lost 6 bases and J lost 1 base. CDR3 residues: CASRTGQTNTEAFF. The CDR3 DNA reads TGTGCCAGCAGAACGGGACAGACGAACACTGAAGCTTTCTTT.

The chain recombines TRBV7-6 with TRBJ2-7, with a weak D call TRBD1 (6 bases). Trimming stripped 5 bases from V and 5 bases from J, with 10 bases between. This CDR3 is 12 amino acids long. CDR1 SGHVS and CDR2 FNYEAQ come from the germline V gene. The CDR3 DNA is TGTGCCAGCAGCCTACAGGGAGACGAGCAGTACTTC. Protein: CASSLQGDEQYF.

The chain combines TRBV5-1 with TRBJ2-3; no definite D call. Germline-derived CDR1 and CDR2 are SGHRS and YFSETQ. The length of the CDR3 is 15 residues. V lost 8 bases and J lost 0, with 16 bases in between. CDR3 sequence (DNA): TGCGCCAGTACACGACCAGCGTCTAGCACAGATACGCAGTATTTT. Translating it yields CASTRPASSTDTQYF.

The chain has TRBV19 and TRBJ2-4, with D perhaps TRBD2 (5 bases). Per germline, CDR1 LNHDA and CDR2 SQIVND (reference sequence). Trimming left V 8 bases short and J 15 bases short, with 20 bases between. The CDR3 consists of 12 residues. CDR3 coding DNA: TGTGCCAGTGGACCGGCCGGGAATTTTCGGTACTTC. This sequence encodes CASGPAGNFRYF.

The J gene is TRBJ2-7, the V gene TRBV30, with a weak D call TRBD1 (6 bases). Germline CDR1 GTSNPN, CDR2 SVGIG (reference sequence). Trimming stripped 3 bases from V and 4 bases from J, with 19 bases between. The CDR3 sequence is 15 residues long. The CDR3 spells CAWRRAGVQPYEQYF. CDR3 nucleotides: TGTGCCTGGAGGAGGGCAGGGGTCCAACCTTACGAGCAGTACTTC.

This rearrangement joins TRBV4-1 to TRBJ2-5; D possibly corresponds to TRBD2 (7 bases). This CDR3 has 14 amino acids. The germline V gene encodes CDR1 MGHRA and CDR2 YSYEKL. V shed 5 bases and J shed 1 base, with 11 bases lying between them. This chain's CDR3 is CASSKGGVQETQYF. CDR3 bases: TGCGCCAGCAGCAAAGGGGGGGTCCAAGAGACCCAGTACTTC.

This chain connects TRBV19 to TRBJ1-1; D uncertain. This CDR3 spans 11 amino acids. V lost 4 bases and J 9 bases, leaving 9 bases between the germline ends. The germline CDR1 and CDR2 sequences are LNHDA and SQIVND (reference sequence). The CDR3 protein is CASSTEVQAFF. In DNA, the CDR3 is TGTGCCAGTAGTACTGAGGTACAAGCTTTCTTT. The full variable domain, completed using reference TRBV19 and TRBJ1-1, is DGGITQSPKYLFRKEGQNVTLSCEQNLNHDAMYWYRQDPGQGLRLIYYSQIVNDFQKGDIAEGYSVSREKKESFPLTVTSAQKNPTAFYLCASSTEVQAFFGQGTRLTVV.

V gene TRBV23-1 combines with J gene TRBJ2-2; 8 nucleotides agree with TRBD1. TRBV23-1 is classed as an ORF, of uncertain function. The CDR3 has 17 residues. Trimming cost V 7 bases and J 4 bases; bases outside gene matches: 14. For the CDR3, the DNA is TGCGCCAGCATAGTCGACAGGGGCAATGACTTCACCGGGGAGCTGTTTTTT. This encodes CASIVDRGNDFTGELFF.

This chain links TRBV6-5 with TRBJ1-5; D perhaps matches TRBD1 (6 bases). Germline CDR1 MNHEY, CDR2 SVGAGI. This CDR3 region has 15 residues. The V end was cut by 5 bases, the J end by 1 base, with 12 bases between. The CDR3 is CASSTSGHSNQPQHF. The CDR3, as DNA: TGTGCCAGCAGTACCTCGGGACACAGCAATCAGCCCCAGCATTTT.

The chain employs TRBV27 and TRBJ2-7, with a weak D call TRBD1 (6 bases). The germline V gene has CDR1 MNHEY and CDR2 SMNVEV (reference sequence). There are 12 residues in the CDR3. Between the trimmed V and J ends, which lost 8 bases and 2 bases, there was a span of 10 bases. CDR3: CASAQGTYEQYF. CDR3 nucleotide sequence: TGTGCCAGCGCACAGGGAACCTACGAGCAGTACTTC.

The chain carries TRBV10-2 and TRBJ2-7; TRBD1 matches at 9 bases. Germline lookup yields CDR1 WSHSY and CDR2 SAAADI. The J segment lost 2 bases and the V segment lost 10 bases, leaving 12 bases of the junction unmatched. This CDR3 spans 15 amino acids. The CDR3 region has the DNA TGCGCCACGTCCGGTACCGGGACAGGGACCTACGAGCAGTACTTC. Its protein product is CATSGTGTGTYEQYF.

The V call is TRBV7-3, the J call TRBJ2-7; 7 bases are a match to TRBD1. Germline-derived CDR1 and CDR2 are SGHTA and FQGTGA. This CDR3 comprises 14 residues. The V gene end was trimmed by 3 bases and the J gene end by 2 bases; junction bases not matched to a gene: 4. The CDR3 DNA follows: TGTGCCAGCAGCTTTAACAGGGGCCCCTACGAGCAGTACTTC. Translating gives CASSFNRGPYEQYF.

The chain employs TRBV7-2 and TRBJ2-3; D is unclear. V lost 4 bases and J lost 0, with 11 bases in between. Germline CDR1 and CDR2: SGHTA and FQGNSA. The CDR3 consists of 15 residues. In DNA form, the CDR3 reads TGTGCCAGCAGCTCCGCCCCCGGGAGCACAGATACGCAGTATTTT. This translates into CASSSAPGSTDTQYF.

The chain couples TRBV11-2 to TRBJ2-4; 9 bases agree with TRBD1. V was clipped by 5 bases and J by 7 bases; unmatched bases: 12. This CDR3 has 16 amino acids. The germline V gene encodes CDR1 SGHAT and CDR2 FQNNGV. CDR3: CASSPPGTGRGNIQYF. CDR3 bases: TGTGCCAGCAGCCCCCCCGGGACAGGGAGAGGCAACATTCAGTACTTC. Variable domain in full (rest from reference TRBV11-2 and TRBJ2-4): EAGVAQSPRYKIIEKRQSVAFWCNPISGHATLYWYQQILGQGPKLLIQFQNNGVVDDSQLPKDRFSAERLKGVDSTLKIQPAKLEDSAVYLCASSPPGTGRGNIQYFGAGTRLSVL.

The chain uses TRBV6-1 and TRBJ2-7; 9 bases align to TRBD2. After removal of 6 bases from V and 3 bases from J, the junction contained 9 bases not matched to a gene. Germline loops: CDR1 MNHNS, CDR2 SASEGT. The CDR3 has 15 residues. This CDR3 is CASRRGRSGSYEQYF. CDR3 sequence (DNA): TGTGCCAGCAGGAGGGGGCGTAGCGGGAGCTACGAGCAGTACTTC.

The gene calls are TRBV11-2 and TRBJ2-7; D ambiguous. From germline, CDR1 is SGHAT and CDR2 FQNNGV. V was trimmed by 4 bases and J by 2 bases, leaving 15 bases between them. CDR3 length: 15 amino acids. This chain's CDR3 is CASSSYRTGTYEQYF. The CDR3 DNA is TGTGCCAGCAGCTCCTACCGTACCGGTACCTACGAGCAGTACTTC. The variable domain in full, with the rest retrieved from reference TRBV11-2 and TRBJ2-7, is EAGVAQSPRYKIIEKRQSVAFWCNPISGHATLYWYQQILGQGPKLLIQFQNNGVVDDSQLPKDRFSAERLKGVDSTLKIQPAKLEDSAVYLCASSSYRTGTYEQYFGPGTRLTVT.

The chain combines TRBV11-3 with TRBJ2-6; D ambiguous. The V end lost 2 bases, the J end lost 1 base, and 18 bases lay between the germline ends. Germline V gene sequence: CDR1 SGHNT, CDR2 YENEEA. The CDR3 runs 19 residues. The CDR3 is CASSLSWRYVDSGANVLTF. The CDR3 bases are TGTGCCAGCAGCTTATCTTGGCGGTACGTCGATTCTGGGGCCAACGTCCTGACTTTC.

Points on this clone: Within the sample, other DNA sequences also encode this same CDR3. The chain carries TRBV5-1 and TRBJ2-1, with 12 bases aligning to TRBD2. The length of the CDR3 is 15 residues. V was clipped by 4 bases and J by 4 bases; unmatched bases: 3. Germline-derived CDR1 and CDR2 are SGHRS and YFSETQ. The CDR3 loop reads CASSPGTSGYNEQFF. CDR3 coding DNA: TGCGCCAGCAGCCCGGGGACTAGCGGGTACAATGAGCAGTTCTTC.

V gene TRBV27 combines with J gene TRBJ2-5, with D perhaps TRBD1 (5 bases). The J call is in doubt because the DNA end fits TRBJ2-7 better. The CDR3 consists of 14 residues. Germline CDR1 and CDR2: MNHEY and SMNVEV (reference sequence). CDR3 sequence (DNA): TGTGCCAGCAGTTCCGCCAGGGAAAGCTACGAGCAGTACTTC. Amino acids: CASSSARESYEQYF.

This chain uses TRBV7-9 with TRBJ1-2; TRBD1 agrees at 8 bases. CDR1 is SEHNR, CDR2 FQNEAQ, per germline (reference sequence). The CDR3 runs 16 residues. Germline trimming cut 2 bases from V and 4 bases from J; bases unmatched to any gene: 9. The CDR3 nucleotides read TGTGCCAGCAGCTTAACGCCGGGACAGGTTGTCTATGGCTACACCTTC. It is translated as CASSLTPGQVVYGYTF.

The V and J genes are TRBV2 and TRBJ2-7; 8 bases line up with TRBD2. The V gene's germline CDR1 is SNHLY and CDR2 FYNNEI. The trim removed 3 bases at V and 5 bases at J, leaving 6 bases unmatched. The CDR3 is 14 amino acids. This CDR3 reads CASSDIAGIHEQYF. CDR3 sequence (DNA): TGTGCCAGCAGTGACATAGCGGGAATCCACGAGCAGTACTTC. Full variable domain (rest looked up from reference TRBV2 and TRBJ2-7): EPEVTQTPSHQVTQMGQEVILRCVPISNHLYFYWYRQILGQKVEFLVSFYNNEISEKSEIFDDQFSVERPDGSNFTLKIRSTKLEDSAMYFCASSDIAGIHEQYFGPGTRLTVT.

The J gene is TRBJ2-1, the V gene TRBV9; TRBD2 is a possible D gene (5 bases). V was clipped by 0 bases and J by 4 bases, with 11 bases between them. Per germline, CDR1 SGDLS and CDR2 YYNGEE. This CDR3 contains 15 residues. In nucleotides, the CDR3 is TGTGCCAGCAGCGTAGAGGCGGTAGCGTACAATGAGCAGTTCTTC. Protein product: CASSVEAVAYNEQFF.

The chain employs TRBV5-1 and TRBJ2-7; 10 bases fit TRBD1. This CDR3 is 15 amino acids long. V trimming: 4 bases; J trimming: 3 bases; junction bases outside the gene matches: 7. CDR1 is SGHRS, CDR2 YFSETQ, per germline. The DNA of the CDR3 is TGCGCCAGCAGCGCCGGCGGGACAGGGGACTACGAGCAGTACTTC. This sequence encodes CASSAGGTGDYEQYF. The whole variable domain, remainder taken from reference TRBV5-1 and TRBJ2-7, is KAGVTQTPRYLIKTRGQQVTLSCSPISGHRSVSWYQQTPGQGLQFLFEYFSETQRNKGNFPGRFSGRQFSNSRSEMNVSTLELGDSALYLCASSAGGTGDYEQYFGPGTRLTVT.

V gene TRBV11-3 combines with J gene TRBJ1-3; D is undetermined. Trimming removed 8 bases at V and 3 bases at J, with 11 bases between. Germline assignment: CDR1 SGHNT and CDR2 YENEEA. This CDR3 is 13 amino acids long. Here the CDR3 DNA reads TGTGCCAGCGCACGGGGAGTTGGAAACACCATATATTTT. The encoded protein is CASARGVGNTIYF.

The rearrangement joins TRBV29-1 to TRBJ2-5; the D gene is possibly TRBD1 (5 bases). V lost 5 bases and J 4 bases, leaving 11 bases between the germline ends. This CDR3 has 12 amino acids. Germline CDR1 reads SQVTM; CDR2 reads ANQGSEA. For the CDR3, the DNA is TGCAGCGTTCGGCAGGGCGGAGAGACCCAGTACTTC. Protein product: CSVRQGGETQYF.

The chain is built from TRBV7-2 and TRBJ2-3; D unclear. V was trimmed by 5 bases and J by 7 bases, leaving 13 bases between them. Per the germline V gene, CDR1 is SGHTA and CDR2 is FQGNSA. The CDR3 runs 13 residues. In nucleotides, the CDR3 is TGTGCCAGCAGCCCGGTTCCGGTAAATACGCAGTATTTT. Translation gives CASSPVPVNTQYF.

The chain combines TRBV4-1 with TRBJ2-7; TRBD1 agrees at 8 bases. The CDR3 sequence is 17 residues long. J lost 5 bases, V lost 2 bases, and 14 bases had no gene match. Germline CDR1 reads MGHRA; CDR2 reads YSYEKL. The CDR3: CASSQRTIQGEIDEQYF. In DNA, the CDR3 is TGCGCCAGCAGCCAACGAACCATACAGGGGGAAATCGACGAGCAGTACTTC.